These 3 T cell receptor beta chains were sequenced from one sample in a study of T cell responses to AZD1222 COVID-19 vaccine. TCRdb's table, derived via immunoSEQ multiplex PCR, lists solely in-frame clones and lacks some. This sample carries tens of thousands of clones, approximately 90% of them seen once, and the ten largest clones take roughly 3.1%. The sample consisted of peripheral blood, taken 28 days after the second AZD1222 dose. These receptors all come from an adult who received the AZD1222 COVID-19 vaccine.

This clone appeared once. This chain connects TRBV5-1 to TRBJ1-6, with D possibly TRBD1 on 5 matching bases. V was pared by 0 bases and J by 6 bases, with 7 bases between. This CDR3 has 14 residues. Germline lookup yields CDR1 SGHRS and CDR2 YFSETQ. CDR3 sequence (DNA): TGCGCCAGCAGCTTGGAGGGGCGTAATTCACCCCTCCACTTT. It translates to CASSLEGRNSPLHF.

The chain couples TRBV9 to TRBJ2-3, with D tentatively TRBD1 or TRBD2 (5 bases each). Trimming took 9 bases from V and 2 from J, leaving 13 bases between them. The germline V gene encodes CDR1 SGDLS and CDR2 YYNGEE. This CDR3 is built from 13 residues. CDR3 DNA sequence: TGTGCCACCTCCCGGGGCCTCACAGATACGCAGTATTTT. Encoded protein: CATSRGLTDTQYF.

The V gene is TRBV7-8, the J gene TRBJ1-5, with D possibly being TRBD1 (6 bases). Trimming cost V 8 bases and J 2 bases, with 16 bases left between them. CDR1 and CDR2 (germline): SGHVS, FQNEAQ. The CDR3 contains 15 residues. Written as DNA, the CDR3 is TGTGCCAGCGGCAGACCGGGGGCGGGCAATCAGCCCCAGCATTTT. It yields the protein CASGRPGAGNQPQHF.